A selection of T cell receptor beta chains follows, all from one sample in a study of T cell responses to AZD1222 COVID-19 vaccine. Measured with immunoSEQ multiplex PCR; TCRdb has only the in-frame clones, and not every one. The sample lists some 74,000 clones, nearly 90% occurring once. Source: peripheral blood, taken 28 days after the second AZD1222 dose. The receptors derive from an adult who received the AZD1222 COVID-19 vaccine. Each CDR3 is given without its conserved first and last residue.

J gene: TRBJ1-6
V gene: TRBV2
CDR3 protein: ASSEYRSSSYNSPLH

J gene: TRBJ1-5
V gene: TRBV6-5
CDR3 protein: ASSLNAGTGKPQH

J gene: TRBJ1-1
V gene: TRBV24-1
CDR3 protein: ATRNRLETEAF

J gene: TRBJ1-2
V gene: TRBV7-9
CDR3 protein: ASRSGAAGYT

J gene: TRBJ1-5
V gene: TRBV18
CDR3 protein: ASSRVAQPQH

J gene: TRBJ2-6
V gene: TRBV6-1
CDR3 protein: ASSENRAGANVLT

J gene: TRBJ2-2
V gene: TRBV5-1
CDR3 protein: ASSFVGVKDTGELF

J gene: TRBJ1-1
V gene: TRBV7-3
CDR3 protein: ASSSTGNTEAF

J gene: TRBJ2-5
V gene: TRBV19
CDR3 protein: ASSGLETQY

J gene: TRBJ1-2
V gene: TRBV19
CDR3 protein: ASSIGGIAYGYT

J gene: TRBJ1-1
V gene: TRBV29-1
CDR3 protein: SVSRGNTEAF

J gene: TRBJ1-2
V gene: TRBV30
CDR3 protein: AWSDPGGYHGYT

J gene: TRBJ1-2
V gene: TRBV21-1
CDR3 protein: ASLGVQYGYT

J gene: TRBJ2-2
V gene: TRBV4-1
CDR3 protein: ASSPTEGRTGELF

J gene: TRBJ1-2
V gene: TRBV30
CDR3 protein: ACRSYGYT

J gene: TRBJ1-6
V gene: TRBV7-2
CDR3 protein: ASSPDGDSPLH

J gene: TRBJ2-3
V gene: TRBV7-3
CDR3 protein: ASSLGLAGAGSDTQY

J gene: TRBJ1-3
V gene: TRBV12-5
CDR3 protein: ASGRGQAGNTIY

J gene: TRBJ2-1
V gene: TRBV15
CDR3 protein: ATSSTPNEQF